This is a list of T cell receptor beta chains from one sample in a study of blood T cells in healthy people across ages. TCRdb passed the 5' RACE reads through MiXCR, listing each CDR3 protein once. The data hold about 1.1 million distinct CDR3 sequences, with roughly two fifths observed a single time. The sample taken for sequencing was blood. The receptors were sampled from a man aged 18-30 years in good health. CDR3s include the opening cysteine and the closing phenylalanine or tryptophan. A D gene is named only where the DNA matches it firmly. Clone size appears in some rows only: once, few, many, or a class for an expanded clone.

-	-	TRBJ1-2	TRBV20-1	TGCAGTGCTAGCTCAGGGTCTCGCTATGGCTACACCTTC	CSASSGSRYGYTF
-	-	TRBJ1-1	TRBV5-6	TGTGCCAGCAGCATGGCCACTGAAGCTTTCTTT	CASSMATEAFF
-	-	TRBJ2-3	TRBV6-5	TGTGCCAGCAGTACCGCGGACTACTTTAGCACAGATACGCAGTATTTT	CASSTADYFSTDTQYF
-	TRBD1	TRBJ1-2	TRBV20-1	TGCAGTGCTAGATCTGATCTTCAGTGGGACAGAAACTATGGCTACACCTTC	CSARSDLQWDRNYGYTF
-	-	TRBJ1-2	TRBV3-1	TGTGCCAGCAGCCAAGATCCCACAGCGTACTATGGCTACACCTTC	CASSQDPTAYYGYTF
-	-	TRBJ1-2	TRBV30	TGTGCCTGGAGTGTTCAAGTGAAGGGGGTCTATGGCTACACCTTC	CAWSVQVKGVYGYTF
-	TRBD2	TRBJ2-2	TRBV9	TGTGCCAGCAGCGTATTCCGGACTAGCGGGGGGGCCGGGGAGCTGTTTTTT	CASSVFRTSGGAGELFF
few	TRBD1	TRBJ2-1	TRBV20-1	TGCAGTGCTGGCAGGGGGCACTACAATGAGCAGTTCTTC	CSAGRGHYNEQFF
-	-	TRBJ2-7	TRBV2	TGTGCCAGCAGGGACAGTGAATTTTACGAGCAGTACTTC	CASRDSEFYEQYF
-	-	TRBJ1-2	TRBV12-3/TRBV12-4	TGTGCCAGCAGTTTACAGGGATTGGGGAACTATGGCTACACCTTC	CASSLQGLGNYGYTF
-	TRBD1	TRBJ1-5	TRBV20-1	TGCAGTGCAGGGGACAGCCTGACCGATAGCAATCAGCCCCAGCATTTT	CSAGDSLTDSNQPQHF
-	-	TRBJ2-7	TRBV25-1	TGTGCCAGCAGTGTCCTCACCGGGACCCGCTCCTACGAGCAGTACTTC	CASSVLTGTRSYEQYF
-	-	TRBJ2-3	TRBV7-8	TGTGCCAGCAGCTTAGTTCGTAGGTACAGCAGCACAGATACGCAGTATTTT	CASSLVRRYSSTDTQYF
few	-	TRBJ2-7	TRBV9	TGTGCCAGCAGCTCGCGGGACTTTGACAATGAGCAGTACTTC	CASSSRDFDNEQYF
-	-	TRBJ2-1	TRBV7-2	TGTGCCAGCAGCTTAGTCGGGGACATCTCTTACAATGAGCAGTTCTTC	CASSLVGDISYNEQFF
-	TRBD2	TRBJ2-4	TRBV20-1	TGCAGTGCTTCCTATAGTCAAGCGGGAGGGGGGAAAGCCAAAAACATTCAGTACTTC	CSASYSQAGGGKAKNIQYF
few	-	TRBJ2-1	TRBV6-5	TGTGCCAGCAGAAGGACGGTTAACAATGAGCAGTTCTTC	CASRRTVNNEQFF
few	-	TRBJ1-5	TRBV29-1	TGCAGCGCCCTCGGTGGGTACGGTCAGCCCCAGCATTTT	CSALGGYGQPQHF
many	-	TRBJ2-5	TRBV29-1	TGCAGCGTTGAGACCACACAAGAGACCCAGTACTTC	CSVETTQETQYF
-	TRBD2	TRBJ2-1	TRBV4-2	TGTGCCAGCAGCTTAGGAGCCCGGGGGGGCGGCTACAATGAGCAGTTCTTC	CASSLGARGGGYNEQFF
many	TRBD2	TRBJ2-1	TRBV6-1	TGTGCCAGCAGTGGACTAGCGGGGGCCTACAATGAGCAGTTCTTC	CASSGLAGAYNEQFF
-	TRBD1	TRBJ1-2	TRBV12-3/TRBV12-4	TGTGCCAGCAGCCTAAATCTCCGGACAGGGGTAAACTATGGCTACACCTTC	CASSLNLRTGVNYGYTF
many	TRBD2	TRBJ2-1	TRBV4-3	TGCGCCAGCAGCCAAAGACTAGCGAGCTCCTACAATGAGCAGTTCTTC	CASSQRLASSYNEQFF
-	-	TRBJ2-3	TRBV27	TGTGCCAGCAGTCGTTGGCCAATTTCAGATACGCAGTATTTT	CASSRWPISDTQYF
-	TRBD2	TRBJ2-3	TRBV6-2/TRBV6-3	TGTGCCAGCAGTTACTATCGTCTAGCGGGGCAGTATTTT	CASSYYRLAGQYF
-	-	TRBJ2-3	TRBV14	TGTGCCAGCAGCCTTTGGACTTCGGGGATCGCAGATACGCAGTATTTT	CASSLWTSGIADTQYF